These 27 T cell receptor beta chains originate from one sample sequenced in a study of cytomegalovirus exposure and HLA in healthy donors. This PCR relied on a set of 60 Vbeta primers and 13 Jbeta primers. Clones were sequenced by immunoSEQ multiplex PCR, and TCRdb holds only the in-frame ones, with some missing. The profile shows about 170,000 clones, 70% to 90% of them singletons. Sequenced input: PBMCs. The receptors come from a man younger than 45 in good health and CMV-seropositive.

The chain uses TRBV4-2 and TRBJ1-2, with 7 bases aligning to TRBD1. The CDR3 sequence is 16 residues long. Germline CDR1 reads LGHNA; CDR2 reads YNFKEQ. The V gene end was trimmed by 5 bases and the J gene end by 3 bases; junction bases not matched to a gene: 12. CDR3 residues: CASSARQGKIDYGYTF. Written as DNA, the CDR3 is TGTGCCAGCAGCGCGCGACAGGGTAAGATCGACTATGGCTACACCTTC.

V gene TRBV4-2 combines with J gene TRBJ1-3, with D maybe TRBD1 (5 bases). The CDR3 contains 14 residues. V lost 6 bases and J 6 bases, leaving 15 bases between the germline ends. Germline-derived CDR1 and CDR2 are LGHNA and YNFKEQ. This CDR3 is CASRGTGGENTIYF. The CDR3 nucleotides read TGTGCCAGCAGGGGCACGGGGGGGGAAAACACCATATATTTT.

This sequence joins TRBV6-1 and TRBJ2-3; 13 nucleotides line up with TRBD2. Trimming took 6 bases from V and 4 from J; bases not matched to a gene: 4. CDR1 is MNHNS, CDR2 SASEGT, per germline. This CDR3 contains 15 residues. CDR3 coding DNA: TGTGCCAGCAGCGGACTAGCGGGAGTAGCAGATACGCAGTATTTT. Amino acids: CASSGLAGVADTQYF.

This chain joins TRBV5-4 and TRBJ2-7; TRBD2 aligns across 8 bases. The CDR3 sequence is 13 residues long. The V gene end was trimmed by 4 bases and the J gene end by 2 bases; junction bases not matched to a gene: 2. Germline values: CDR1 SGHNT, CDR2 YYREEE (reference sequence). The CDR3 sequence: CASSPGGAYEQYF. CDR3 DNA: TGTGCCAGCAGCCCGGGGGGGGCCTACGAGCAGTACTTC.

This clone was observed a few times. The chain carries TRBV7-9 and TRBJ1-4; D not certain. V lost 2 bases to trimming and J lost 7 bases, with 8 bases between them. The CDR3 is made up of 13 amino acids. Per germline, CDR1 SEHNR and CDR2 FQNEAQ (reference sequence). This CDR3 reads CASSLSRGEKLFF. CDR3 DNA: TGTGCCAGCAGCTTAAGTCGGGGTGAAAAACTGTTTTTT.

The V gene is TRBV5-4, the J gene TRBJ2-1; 10 positions match TRBD2. Germline trimming cut 1 base from V and 3 bases from J; bases unmatched to any gene: 1. Germline V gives CDR1 SGHNT, CDR2 YYREEE (reference sequence). The CDR3 totals 15 residues. The CDR3 sequence is CASSLTSGIYNEQFF. The CDR3 bases are TGTGCCAGCAGCTTGACTAGCGGGATCTACAATGAGCAGTTCTTC.

This clone has only a few counts. The chain has TRBV7-9 and TRBJ2-1; no clear D. The ends were cut back, 7 bases at V and 5 bases at J, with 9 bases in the middle. This CDR3 has 12 residues. Germline V gene lookup returns CDR1 SEHNR and CDR2 FQNEAQ (reference sequence). The CDR3 reads CASTSRDNEQFF. CDR3 nucleotide sequence: TGTGCCAGCACCAGTCGGGACAATGAGCAGTTCTTC.

This rearrangement joins TRBV7-9 to TRBJ2-2; no reliable D call. From germline, CDR1 is SEHNR and CDR2 FQNEAQ (reference sequence). The ends were cut back, 5 bases at V and 1 base at J, with 8 bases in the middle. This CDR3 has 14 amino acids. Written as DNA, the CDR3 is TGTGCCAGCAGCCTAAACCAGAACACCGGGGAGCTGTTTTTT. The encoded protein is CASSLNQNTGELFF.

The gene calls are TRBV11-2 and TRBJ2-5; 7 bases fit TRBD1. Germline CDR1 reads SGHAT; CDR2 reads FQNNGV. J was trimmed by 2 bases and V by 2 bases; bases with no gene match: 2. The CDR3 consists of 14 residues. Here the CDR3 reads CASSLTGQQETQYF. DNA for the CDR3: TGTGCCAGCAGCTTAACGGGACAGCAAGAGACCCAGTACTTC.

The V gene is TRBV5-5, the J gene TRBJ2-5; 7 bases line up with TRBD2. Looked up from germline, CDR1 is SGHKS and CDR2 is YYEKEE (reference sequence). CDR3 length: 15 residues. With 5 bases clipped from V and 0 bases from J, the junction kept 7 bases outside the gene matches. CDR3 nucleotides: TGTGCCAGCAGAGGGAAGGGAGGGTACCAAGAGACCCAGTACTTC. It codes for CASRGKGGYQETQYF.

This clone was recorded only once. The V gene is TRBV27, the J gene TRBJ2-1; D uncertain. The CDR3 spans 13 residues. V dropped 9 bases and J dropped 2 bases, with 11 bases sitting between them. Per germline, CDR1 MNHEY and CDR2 SMNVEV (reference sequence). CDR3 nucleotides: TGTGCCAGTTGGCGGAGCACCTACAATGAGCAGTTCTTC. This sequence encodes CASWRSTYNEQFF.

V and J are TRBV11-1 and TRBJ1-2; TRBD1 matches 10 bases. Looked up from germline, CDR1 is SGHAT and CDR2 is FQDESV (reference sequence). Trimming took 6 bases from V and 2 from J; bases not matched to a gene: 3. The CDR3 length is 14 residues. In DNA form, the CDR3 reads TGTGCCAGCAGGCCGGGACAGGGGAACTATGGCTACACCTTC. This encodes CASRPGQGNYGYTF.

The rearrangement links TRBV2 to TRBJ2-3; D is unclear. V shed 3 bases and J shed 7 bases, with 5 bases lying between them. Germline CDR1 and CDR2: SNHLY and FYNNEI. CDR3 length: 11 residues. The CDR3 nucleotides read TGTGCCAGCAGTGAGTACAATACGCAGTATTTT. Its translation is CASSEYNTQYF.

The CDR3 region is CASSIDHRPNTEAFF. The CDR3 DNA sequence: TGTGCCAGTAGTATAGATCACAGACCGAACACTGAAGCTTTCTTT. The chain recombines TRBV19 with TRBJ1-1; D call uncertain. Germline CDR1 and CDR2: LNHDA and SQIVND (reference sequence). CDR3 length equals 15 residues. V lost 0 bases to trimming and J lost 1 base, with 9 bases between them.

The chain is built from TRBV7-9 and TRBJ2-7, with D maybe TRBD1 (5 bases). CDR1 is SEHNR, CDR2 FQNEAQ, per germline (reference sequence). CDR3 length equals 13 residues. CDR3 sequence (DNA): TGTTCCAGCAGCCAGGACAAGCACTACGAGCAGTACGTC. It is translated as CSSSQDKHYEQYV.

The chain employs TRBV18 and TRBJ1-3; TRBD1 aligns across 9 bases. With 3 bases clipped from V and 1 base from J, the junction kept 7 bases outside the gene matches. The germline gives CDR1 KGHSH, CDR2 LQKENI. This CDR3 is built from 17 residues. CDR3 loop: CASSPIRQGESGNTIYF. CDR3 nucleotides: TGTGCCAGCTCACCTATACGACAGGGGGAATCTGGAAACACCATATATTTT.

The rearrangement links TRBV4-1 to TRBJ2-5; 15 positions match TRBD2. Germline V gene data show CDR1 as MGHRA and CDR2 as YSYEKL. The CDR3 has 18 amino acids. V lost 3 bases and J lost 3; bases outside the gene matches: 8. As DNA, the CDR3 is TGCGCCAGCAGCCAGTCTAGAGGACTAGCGGGAGGGGAAGAGACCCAGTACTTC. This codes for CASSQSRGLAGGEETQYF.

The chain links TRBV6-1 to TRBJ2-5; D is perhaps TRBD2 (5 bases). Germline CDR1 is MNHNS and CDR2 is SASEGT. The CDR3 sequence is 13 residues long. The V end lost 8 bases, the J end lost 7 bases, and 17 bases lay between the germline ends. This chain's CDR3 is CASRDFLRGTQYF. The CDR3, as DNA: TGTGCCAGCCGGGATTTCCTCCGTGGGACCCAGTACTTC.

This clone was picked up one time. The chain is built from TRBV30 and TRBJ2-7, with 10 nucleotides matching TRBD2. The junction had 14 bases not matched to a gene; V was cut back by 2 bases and J by 4 bases. Germline lookup yields CDR1 GTSNPN and CDR2 SVGIG (reference sequence). The CDR3 covers 17 residues. Here the CDR3 DNA reads TGTGCCTGGAGTCTAGGGACTAGCGACCAGCCAAAGTACGAGCAGTACGTC. The encoded protein is CAWSLGTSDQPKYEQYV.

The chain couples TRBV11-1 to TRBJ2-1; TRBD1 matches at 8 bases. Germline assignment: CDR1 SGHAT and CDR2 FQDESV (reference sequence). CDR3 length: 14 amino acids. Trimming removed 2 bases from V and 10 bases from J; junction bases left unmatched: 7. The CDR3 bases are TGTGCCAGCAGCTTACAGGACAGGGTCGGCGAGCAGTTCTTC. Translated: CASSLQDRVGEQFF.

This clone was picked up one time. The V and J genes are TRBV7-9 and TRBJ2-3; 7 bases map to TRBD2. Germline V lookup: CDR1 SEHNR, CDR2 FQNEAQ (reference sequence). This CDR3 region has 18 residues. With V trimmed by 3 bases and J by 5 bases, 17 bases remained unmatched. CDR3 loop: CASSFGPGTNLRGDTQYF. In DNA form, the CDR3 reads TGTGCCAGCAGCTTTGGCCCCGGGACTAACCTCCGCGGAGATACGCAGTATTTT. Drawing the rest from reference TRBV7-9 and TRBJ2-3, the complete variable domain is DTGVSQNPRHKITKRGQNVTFRCDPISEHNRLYWYRQTLGQGPEFLTYFQNEAQLEKSRLLSDRFSAERPKGSFSTLEIQRTEQGDSAMYLCASSFGPGTNLRGDTQYFGPGTRLTVL.

The chain combines TRBV9 with TRBJ1-1; perhaps TRBD1 as D (6 bases). In germline, CDR1 is SGDLS, CDR2 YYNGEE. Between the trimmed V and J ends, which lost 3 bases and 7 bases, there was a span of 16 bases. The CDR3 has 14 amino acids. CDR3 protein: CASSADPDSREAFF. The CDR3 bases are TGTGCCAGCAGCGCGGACCCGGACAGCCGTGAAGCTTTCTTT.

The rearrangement links TRBV27 to TRBJ2-3, with 12 positions matching TRBD1. Trimming cost V 5 bases and J 3 bases; bases outside gene matches: 6. The CDR3 extends over 16 amino acids. The germline CDR1 and CDR2 sequences are MNHEY and SMNVEV (reference sequence). The CDR3 DNA follows: TGTGCCAGCAGTAGGGGACAGGGGGCTAGGACAGATACGCAGTATTTT. As protein: CASSRGQGARTDTQYF.

The chain recombines TRBV14 with TRBJ2-1; maybe TRBD2 (5 bases). Germline lookup yields CDR1 SGHDN and CDR2 FVKESK. Trimming shortened V by 1 base and J by 0 bases, and 13 bases separated the two germline ends. The CDR3 is 17 amino acids. CDR3 residues: CASSQVPIATSYNEQFF. Written as DNA, the CDR3 is TGTGCCAGCAGCCAAGTCCCAATAGCGACCTCCTACAATGAGCAGTTCTTC. The whole variable domain, filled in from reference TRBV14 and TRBJ2-1, reads EAGVTQFPSHSVIEKGQTVTLRCDPISGHDNLYWYRRVMGKEIKFLLHFVKESKQDESGMPNNRFLAERTGGTYSTLKVQPAELEDSGVYFCASSQVPIATSYNEQFFGPGTRLTVL.

A word on this clone: Lacking the conserved final phenylalanine or tryptophan, this CDR3 likely reflects a read error. The chain recombines TRBV7-9 with TRBJ2-3; D not certain. The germline V gene encodes CDR1 SEHNR and CDR2 FQNEAQ (reference sequence). CDR3 length equals 15 residues. The V end was cut by 0 bases, the J end by 0 bases, with 7 bases between. In DNA, the CDR3 is TGTGCCAGCAGCTTAGCCTATACCAGCACAGATACGCAGTATCTT. Translated: CASSLAYTSTDTQYL.

This chain uses TRBV5-4 with TRBJ2-1, with 10 positions matching TRBD1. Germline V gene lookup returns CDR1 SGHNT and CDR2 YYREEE (reference sequence). CDR3 length equals 15 residues. The junction had 8 bases not matched to a gene; V was cut back by 4 bases and J by 7 bases. The CDR3: CASSPRQGAENEQFF. CDR3 coding DNA: TGTGCCAGCAGCCCGAGACAGGGGGCGGAAAATGAGCAGTTCTTC.

This chain joins TRBV4-2 and TRBJ1-5, with 8 bases that match TRBD1. This CDR3 spans 17 amino acids. V trimming: 1 base; J trimming: 6 bases; junction bases outside the gene matches: 11. Germline V gene sequence: CDR1 LGHNA, CDR2 YNFKEQ. The CDR3 coding sequence is TGTGCCAGCAGCCAAGCCTCAGGGGGCGATTTTCTTCAGCCCCAGCATTTT. Translating it yields CASSQASGGDFLQPQHF.